This T cell receptor beta chain comes out of a study of blood T cell repertoires in COVID-19. The table came from immunoSEQ multiplex PCR; TCRdb's copy has only in-frame clones and leaves some out. The sample includes 90,000 to 120,000 clones, more than 60% of them seen just once. Germline CDR1 reads SGDLS; CDR2 reads YYNGEE. Trimming at V came to 2 bases and at J to 5 bases, leaving 6 bases not matched to a gene. CDR3 length: 15 residues. The TCR comes from a man aged 70 or older with active or convalescent COVID-19. The sample was peripheral blood. The chain is built from TRBV9 and TRBJ2-1, with 8 bases identical to TRBD2. The chain's CDR3 is CASSVLSSGDNEQFF. The CDR3 DNA reads TGTGCCAGCAGCGTGCTGAGTAGCGGGGACAATGAGCAGTTCTTC.